Shown below are 29 T cell receptor beta chains from a single sample sequenced in a study of cytomegalovirus exposure and HLA in healthy donors (dated by TCRdb to 2016 to 2017). The library was prepared using the immunoSEQ multiplex PCR assay. For the multiplex PCR, a mixture combining 60 forward primers for TCR Vbeta segments and 13 reverse primers for TCR Jbeta segments was used. The table comes from immuneACCESS by way of TCRdb, which keeps in-frame sequences with V and J called. Part of the clones is missing from these tables; in studies checked, under half for an unresolved V gene and the rest for unknown reasons. This sample gives around 100,000 clones in total; about 83% of them show up just once. Of the sample, about 5% falls within the top ten clones. The sequencing sample was made of PBMCs. These receptors originate from a female donor in good health and CMV-seropositive.

By share of the sample, this clone is medium-sized. The chain combines TRBV2 with TRBJ1-2; 7 bases map to TRBD1. Germline V gene data show CDR1 as SNHLY and CDR2 as FYNNEI. V was pared by 2 bases and J by 0 bases, with 6 bases of the junction left unmatched. The CDR3 sequence is 16 residues long. This CDR3 is CASSETGTEANYGYTF. The CDR3 region has the DNA TGTGCCAGCAGTGAAACGGGGACAGAAGCTAACTATGGCTACACCTTC.

The chain joins TRBV5-4 to TRBJ2-5, with 7 bases fitting TRBD1. The germline gives CDR1 SGHNT, CDR2 YYREEE (reference sequence). CDR3 length equals 14 residues. The junction had 2 bases not matched to a gene; V was cut back by 2 bases and J by 1 base. The CDR3 sequence: CASSFTGVQETQYF. The CDR3 DNA is TGTGCCAGCAGCTTTACAGGGGTCCAAGAGACCCAGTACTTC.

This clone came up a few times. This chain links TRBV7-2 with TRBJ1-4; D might be TRBD1 (6 bases). The CDR3 loop spans 17 amino acids. V was trimmed by 1 base and J by 1 base, leaving 13 bases between them. Germline CDR1 is SGHTA and CDR2 is FQGNSA. The CDR3 loop reads CASSLGARGGTNEKLFF. The CDR3, as DNA: TGTGCCAGCAGCTTAGGGGCCAGGGGCGGAACTAATGAAAAACTGTTTTTT.

Comment on this clone: The junction departs from germline at one end; a sequencing error may be responsible. J is TRBJ1-5 and V is TRBV5-1; D remains unclear. Germline CDR1 and CDR2: SGHRS and YFSETQ. CDR3 length: 14 residues. DNA of the CDR3: TGCGCCAGCAGCTTGGAGGTGGGCAATCAGCCCCGGCATTTT. Translating it yields CASSLEVGNQPRHF.

The J gene is TRBJ1-2, the V gene TRBV30, with D possibly being TRBD1 (5 bases). The CDR3 is 15 amino acids. Germline values: CDR1 GTSNPN, CDR2 SVGIG (reference sequence). V shed 4 bases and J shed 2 bases, with 17 bases lying between them. The CDR3 loop is CAWTIGAAGNYGYTF. CDR3 DNA sequence: TGTGCCTGGACCATTGGGGCAGCCGGCAACTATGGCTACACCTTC. Filled out from reference TRBV30 and TRBJ1-2, the complete variable domain reads SQTIHQWPATLVQPVGSPLSLECTVEGTSNPNLYWYRQAAGRGLQLLFYSVGIGQISSEVPQNLSASRPQDRQFILSSKKLLLSDSGFYLCAWTIGAAGNYGYTFGSGTRLTVV.

V and J are TRBV4-2 and TRBJ1-5; 9 bases agree with TRBD1. The ends lost 0 bases at V and 3 bases at J; junction bases unmatched: 12. The CDR3 extends over 19 amino acids. From germline, CDR1 is LGHNA and CDR2 YNFKEQ. The CDR3 region has the DNA TGTGCCAGCAGCCAAGAAATGGCCGTCGGACAGGGGAACAATCAGCCCCAGCATTTT. Residues: CASSQEMAVGQGNNQPQHF.

The rearrangement joins TRBV13 to TRBJ1-2; D is perhaps TRBD1 (5 bases). The ends were cut back, 3 bases at V and 0 bases at J, with 11 bases in the middle. The CDR3 covers 15 residues. Germline V gene lookup returns CDR1 PRHDT and CDR2 FYEKMQ (reference sequence). The CDR3 DNA sequence: TGTGCCAGCAGCTTCGGCAGGGCTTCTAACTATGGCTACACCTTC. Protein product: CASSFGRASNYGYTF.

V usage is TRBV30 and J usage is TRBJ1-3; the D gene is possibly TRBD1 (6 bases). Germline V CDR1 and CDR2: GTSNPN, SVGIG (reference sequence). This CDR3 is 15 amino acids long. Trimming removed 0 bases at V and 1 base at J, with 10 bases between. The CDR3 loop is CAWSVFGTSGNTIYF. The CDR3 DNA follows: TGTGCCTGGAGTGTTTTCGGGACATCTGGAAACACCATATATTTT.

This clone has just one count. The V call is TRBV2, the J call TRBJ1-3; a possible D gene is TRBD1 (5 bases). With 2 bases removed from V and 0 bases from J, the gap between germline ends came to 20 bases. The germline V gene has CDR1 SNHLY and CDR2 FYNNEI. The CDR3 is made up of 19 amino acids. Written as DNA, the CDR3 is TGTGCCAGCAGTGAAAAGCGGGCAGGGTCGACGATCTCTGGAAACACCATATATTTT. Its translation: CASSEKRAGSTISGNTIYF.

The gene calls are TRBV4-1 and TRBJ2-1, with TRBD1 matching over 7 bases. J gave up 2 bases and V 4 bases, and 8 bases lay outside the gene matches. The CDR3 is 16 amino acids. Germline CDR1 MGHRA, CDR2 YSYEKL. Here the CDR3 reads CASSLRKGATYNEQFF. The CDR3 region has the DNA TGCGCCAGCAGCCTAAGAAAGGGGGCTACCTACAATGAGCAGTTCTTC.

The rearrangement joins TRBV5-4 to TRBJ2-5; 8 bases line up with TRBD2. The CDR3 is 16 residues long. Germline V gene sequence: CDR1 SGHNT, CDR2 YYREEE (reference sequence). J was trimmed by 5 bases and V by 3 bases; bases with no gene match: 12. The CDR3 nucleotides are TGTGCCAGCAGCTCCGGGGGTAGCGGGGTAGGGGAGACCCAGTACTTC. This codes for CASSSGGSGVGETQYF.

The chain combines TRBV7-2 with TRBJ2-5; 12 bases agree with TRBD2. The V segment lost 3 bases and the J segment 1 base; nucleotides outside the gene matches: 6. The CDR3 loop spans 17 amino acids. Germline-derived CDR1 and CDR2 are SGHTA and FQGNSA. The CDR3: CASSFGLAGSSQETQYF. CDR3 nucleotides: TGTGCCAGCAGCTTTGGACTAGCGGGGTCCTCCCAAGAGACCCAGTACTTC.

This clone was counted a few times. The chain combines TRBV25-1 with TRBJ1-1, with D tentatively TRBD1 (5 bases). Germline V gives CDR1 MGHDK, CDR2 SYGVNS. Trimming took 7 bases from V and 4 from J, leaving 13 bases between them. This CDR3 contains 13 residues. CDR3 nucleotide sequence: TGTGCCAGCACCACCCCAGGGCGCACTGAAGCTTTCTTT. It encodes CASTTPGRTEAFF.

The V gene is TRBV6-4, the J gene TRBJ2-6; no clear D. Trimming left V 4 bases short and J 0 bases short, with 22 bases between. Germline V CDR1 and CDR2: MRHNA, SNTAGT. The CDR3 runs 20 residues. CDR3 nucleotides: TGTGCCAGCAGTGGGTTTACGAACAGTCCTCAATCCTCTGGGGCCAACGTCCTGACTTTC. It yields the protein CASSGFTNSPQSSGANVLTF.

This chain joins TRBV28 and TRBJ2-7; 7 nucleotides match TRBD1. V was pared by 5 bases and J by 3 bases, with 10 bases of the junction left unmatched. The length of the CDR3 is 15 residues. Germline-derived CDR1 and CDR2 are MDHEN and SYDVKM. CDR3 in amino acids: CASSAAGTDYYEQYF. CDR3 sequence (DNA): TGTGCCAGCAGTGCTGCCGGGACAGATTACTACGAGCAGTACTTC.

The rearrangement uses TRBV30 and TRBJ1-1; 7 bases are shared with TRBD1. The CDR3 runs to 17 residues. V dropped 2 bases and J dropped 0; count of bases not matched to a gene: 12. Germline V CDR1 and CDR2: GTSNPN, SVGIG (reference sequence). The CDR3 reads CAWSYRGKGLMNTEAFF. CDR3 coding DNA: TGTGCCTGGAGTTACAGGGGTAAGGGCCTCATGAACACTGAAGCTTTCTTT.

This chain connects TRBV30 to TRBJ1-5; 10 positions match TRBD1. The CDR3 sequence is 15 residues long. V gave up 1 base and J gave up 7 bases; unmatched junction bases: 7. Looked up from germline, CDR1 is GTSNPN and CDR2 is SVGIG (reference sequence). The CDR3, as DNA: TGTGCCTGGAGTGCAGACAGGGGGCGAGAACAGCCCCAGCATTTT. Translation gives CAWSADRGREQPQHF.

The chain has TRBV19 and TRBJ2-3; TRBD2 agrees at 7 bases. The junction had 2 bases not matched to a gene; V was cut back by 5 bases and J by 0 bases. This CDR3 contains 14 residues. CDR1 is LNHDA and CDR2 is SQIVND in the germline V gene (reference sequence). CDR3 residues: CASSWDYSTDTQYF. Written as DNA, the CDR3 is TGTGCCAGTAGTTGGGACTATAGCACAGATACGCAGTATTTT.

V gene TRBV6-5 combines with J gene TRBJ1-5, with TRBD1 matching 8 bases. Trimming removed 6 bases from V and 16 bases from J; junction bases left unmatched: 11. The CDR3 consists of 12 residues. Looked up from germline, CDR1 is MNHEY and CDR2 is SVGAGI. The CDR3: CASRTTGGTDHF. The CDR3 DNA reads as TGTGCCAGCAGAACCACAGGGGGTACGGATCATTTT.

The J gene is TRBJ1-2, the V gene TRBV4-3, with unresolved D. Germline loops: CDR1 LGHNA, CDR2 YSLEER. CDR3 length: 15 amino acids. With 0 bases removed from V and 5 bases from J, the gap between germline ends came to 13 bases. The CDR3 loop reads CASSQDLGGGYGYTF. CDR3 DNA: TGCGCCAGCAGCCAAGATCTGGGCGGAGGGTATGGCTACACCTTC.

In its sample, this clone was seen once. The chain joins TRBV30 to TRBJ1-4, with 11 positions matching TRBD1. The ends lost 4 bases at V and 6 bases at J; junction bases unmatched: 10. Per germline, CDR1 GTSNPN and CDR2 SVGIG (reference sequence). The CDR3 sequence is 16 residues long. The CDR3 is CAWTPKSGQGDEKLFF. CDR3 nucleotides: TGTGCCTGGACCCCTAAATCGGGACAGGGGGATGAAAAACTGTTTTTT.

This clone was seen a handful of times. This rearrangement joins TRBV25-1 to TRBJ1-2; a weak D match, TRBD1 (5 bases). Germline CDR1 reads MGHDK; CDR2 reads SYGVNS. Trimming pared 4 bases from V and 4 bases from J, leaving 13 bases between. The CDR3 loop spans 14 amino acids. The CDR3 coding sequence is TGTGCCAGCAGTGGGGGGGAGTGGCTCTATGGCTACACCTTC. Amino acid sequence: CASSGGEWLYGYTF.

The J gene is TRBJ1-5, the V gene TRBV6-1; D ambiguous. Between the trimmed V and J ends, which lost 10 bases and 0 bases, there was a span of 13 bases. CDR3 length: 14 residues. CDR1 and CDR2 (germline): MNHNS, SASEGT. The CDR3 DNA reads TGTGCCACCCAACCGGGTTATAGCAATCAGCCCCAGCATTTT. Translating gives CATQPGYSNQPQHF.

The chain uses TRBV5-1 and TRBJ2-4, with TRBD1 matching 11 bases. Germline V lookup: CDR1 SGHRS, CDR2 YFSETQ. This CDR3 has 15 residues. V was clipped by 4 bases and J by 7 bases; unmatched bases: 7. DNA of the CDR3: TGCGCCAGCAGCATAGGGACAGGGGGAGGGAACATTCAGTACTTC. Encoded protein: CASSIGTGGGNIQYF.

This clone has more than one count but fewer than ten. The rearrangement links TRBV28 to TRBJ1-1, with D possibly matching TRBD1 (6 bases). The CDR3 is 14 residues long. The V gene's germline CDR1 is MDHEN and CDR2 SYDVKM. The V end was cut by 4 bases, the J end by 1 base, with 10 bases between. The CDR3 sequence: CASSSPQGNTEAFF. As DNA, the CDR3 is TGTGCCAGCAGTTCGCCACAGGGGAACACTGAAGCTTTCTTT. The variable domain in full, completed from reference TRBV28 and TRBJ1-1, reads DVKVTQSSRYLVKRTGEKVFLECVQDMDHENMFWYRQDPGLGLRLIYFSYDVKMKEKGDIPEGYSVSREKKERFSLILESASTNQTSMYLCASSSPQGNTEAFFGQGTRLTVV.

This chain joins TRBV28 and TRBJ1-3; possible D gene TRBD1, 6 bases. Germline CDR1 MDHEN, CDR2 SYDVKM. The CDR3 totals 15 residues. V dropped 7 bases and J dropped 0 bases, with 13 bases sitting between them. In DNA form, the CDR3 reads TGTGCCAGCATTGCCGGGACATTCTCTGGAAACACCATATATTTT. Protein sequence: CASIAGTFSGNTIYF.

This chain connects TRBV6-1 to TRBJ2-7, with TRBD1 matching 10 bases. The CDR3 contains 14 residues. Germline V CDR1 and CDR2: MNHNS, SASEGT. Germline trimming cut 6 bases from V and 3 bases from J; bases unmatched to any gene: 5. The CDR3 region is CASRSRDRGYEQYF. In DNA form, the CDR3 reads TGTGCCAGCAGAAGCCGGGACAGGGGCTACGAGCAGTACTTC.

The rearrangement uses TRBV9 and TRBJ2-3; possible D gene TRBD1, 5 bases. CDR3 size: 16 residues. The V gene's germline CDR1 is SGDLS and CDR2 YYNGEE. V lost 4 bases to trimming and J lost 2 bases, with 17 bases between them. The CDR3 DNA reads as TGTGCCAGCAGCCCCCTGGGGCTCGCGACCACAGATACGCAGTATTTT. Translation: CASSPLGLATTDTQYF.

The V gene is TRBV7-9, the J gene TRBJ2-5, with 7 positions matching TRBD1. Germline assignment: CDR1 SEHNR and CDR2 FQNEAQ (reference sequence). CDR3 length: 14 residues. Trimming cost V 7 bases and J 4 bases; bases outside gene matches: 9. CDR3 nucleotide sequence: TGTGCCAGCAACAAACGACAGGGAAGAGAGACCCAGTACTTC. The encoded protein is CASNKRQGRETQYF.